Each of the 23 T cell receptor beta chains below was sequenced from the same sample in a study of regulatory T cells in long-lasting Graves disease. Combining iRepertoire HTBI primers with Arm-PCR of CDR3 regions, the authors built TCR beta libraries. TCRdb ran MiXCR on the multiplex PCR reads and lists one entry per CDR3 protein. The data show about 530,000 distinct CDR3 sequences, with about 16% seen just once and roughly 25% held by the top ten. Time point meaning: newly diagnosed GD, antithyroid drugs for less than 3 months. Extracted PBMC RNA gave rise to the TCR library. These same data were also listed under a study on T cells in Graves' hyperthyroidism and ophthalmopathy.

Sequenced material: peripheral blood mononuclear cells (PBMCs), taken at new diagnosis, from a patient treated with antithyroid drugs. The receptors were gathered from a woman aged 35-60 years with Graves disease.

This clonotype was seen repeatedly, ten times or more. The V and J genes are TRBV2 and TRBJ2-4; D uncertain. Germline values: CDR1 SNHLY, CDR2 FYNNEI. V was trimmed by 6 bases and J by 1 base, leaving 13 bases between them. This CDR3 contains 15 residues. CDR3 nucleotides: TGTGCCAGCAGCCTGGTCCGGCAGGCCAAAAACATTCAGTACTTC. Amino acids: CASSLVRQAKNIQYF.

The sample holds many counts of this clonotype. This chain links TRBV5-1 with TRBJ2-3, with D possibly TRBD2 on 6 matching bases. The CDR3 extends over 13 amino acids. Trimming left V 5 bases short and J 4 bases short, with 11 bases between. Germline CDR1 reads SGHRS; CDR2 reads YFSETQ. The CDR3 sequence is CASRMTSSDTQYF. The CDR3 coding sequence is TGCGCCAGCAGAATGACTAGTTCAGATACGCAGTATTTT.

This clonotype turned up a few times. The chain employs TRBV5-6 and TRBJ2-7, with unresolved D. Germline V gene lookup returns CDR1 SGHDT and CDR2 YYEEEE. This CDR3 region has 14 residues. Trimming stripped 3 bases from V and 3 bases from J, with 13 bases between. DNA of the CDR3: TGTGCCAGCAGCTCCCGCACGATGAGCTACGAGCAGTACTTC. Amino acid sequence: CASSSRTMSYEQYF. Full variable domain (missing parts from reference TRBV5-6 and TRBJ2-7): DAGVTQSPTHLIKTRGQQVTLRCSPKSGHDTVSWYQQALGQGPQFIFQYYEEEERQRGNFPDRFSGHQFPNYSSELNVNALLLGDSALYLCASSSRTMSYEQYFGPGTRLTVT.

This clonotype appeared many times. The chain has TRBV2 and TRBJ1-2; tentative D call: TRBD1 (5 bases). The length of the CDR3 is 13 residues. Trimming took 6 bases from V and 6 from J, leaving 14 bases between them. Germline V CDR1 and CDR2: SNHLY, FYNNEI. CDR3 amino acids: CASRLGGTDGYTF. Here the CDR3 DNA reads TGTGCCAGCAGGCTTGGGGGGACCGATGGCTACACCTTC.

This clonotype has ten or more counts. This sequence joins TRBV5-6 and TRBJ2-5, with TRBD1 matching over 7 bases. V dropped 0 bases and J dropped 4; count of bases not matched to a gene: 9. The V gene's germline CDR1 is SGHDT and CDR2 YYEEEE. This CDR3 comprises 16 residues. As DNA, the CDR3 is TGTGCCAGCAGCTTGGCCGTTGGGACAGTGGGAGAGACCCAGTACTTC. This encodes CASSLAVGTVGETQYF. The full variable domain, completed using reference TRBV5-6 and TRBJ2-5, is DAGVTQSPTHLIKTRGQQVTLRCSPKSGHDTVSWYQQALGQGPQFIFQYYEEEERQRGNFPDRFSGHQFPNYSSELNVNALLLGDSALYLCASSLAVGTVGETQYFGPGTRLLVL.

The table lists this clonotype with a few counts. CDR3 sequence (DNA): TGTGCCAGTAGTATCAGGGGACTAGCGGAAGTAAAGCACGAGCAGTACTTC. It translates to CASSIRGLAEVKHEQYF. This sequence joins TRBV19 and TRBJ2-7; 11 bases map to TRBD2. This CDR3 has 17 amino acids. Germline CDR1 is LNHDA and CDR2 is SQIVND (reference sequence). With V trimmed by 3 bases and J by 5 bases, 12 bases remained unmatched.

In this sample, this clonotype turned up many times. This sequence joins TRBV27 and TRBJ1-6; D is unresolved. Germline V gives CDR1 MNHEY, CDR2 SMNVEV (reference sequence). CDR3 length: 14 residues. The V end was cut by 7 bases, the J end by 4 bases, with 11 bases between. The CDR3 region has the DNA TGTGCCAGCAATCCCGATGGGTATAATTCACCCCTCCACTTT. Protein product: CASNPDGYNSPLHF.

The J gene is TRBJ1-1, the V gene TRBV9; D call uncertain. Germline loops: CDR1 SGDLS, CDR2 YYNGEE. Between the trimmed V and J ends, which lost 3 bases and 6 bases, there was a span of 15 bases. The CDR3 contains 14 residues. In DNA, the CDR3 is TGTGCCAGCAGCGCCCTCCTCGGAGTCTCTGAAGCTTTCTTT. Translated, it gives CASSALLGVSEAFF.

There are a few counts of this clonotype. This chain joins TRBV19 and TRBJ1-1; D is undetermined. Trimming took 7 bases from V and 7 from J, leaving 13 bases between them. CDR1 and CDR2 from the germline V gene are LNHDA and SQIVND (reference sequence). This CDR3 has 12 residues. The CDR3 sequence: CASTGETFEAFF. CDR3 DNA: TGTGCCAGTACTGGAGAGACGTTTGAAGCTTTCTTT. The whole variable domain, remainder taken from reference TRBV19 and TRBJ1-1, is DGGITQSPKYLFRKEGQNVTLSCEQNLNHDAMYWYRQDPGQGLRLIYYSQIVNDFQKGDIAEGYSVSREKKESFPLTVTSAQKNPTAFYLCASTGETFEAFFGQGTRLTVV.

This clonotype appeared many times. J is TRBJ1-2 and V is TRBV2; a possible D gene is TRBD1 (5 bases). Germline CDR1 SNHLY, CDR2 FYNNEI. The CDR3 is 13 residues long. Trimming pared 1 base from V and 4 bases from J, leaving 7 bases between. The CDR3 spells CASSEEGIYGYTF. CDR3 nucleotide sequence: TGTGCCAGCAGTGAAGAGGGGATCTATGGCTACACCTTC.

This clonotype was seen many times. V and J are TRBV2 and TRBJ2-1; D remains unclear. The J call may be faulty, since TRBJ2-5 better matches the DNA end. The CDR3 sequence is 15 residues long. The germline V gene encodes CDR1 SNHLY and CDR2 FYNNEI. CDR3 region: CASNDPGPRQETQYF. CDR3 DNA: TGTGCCAGCAATGACCCGGGCCCAAGGCAAGAGACCCAGTACTTC.

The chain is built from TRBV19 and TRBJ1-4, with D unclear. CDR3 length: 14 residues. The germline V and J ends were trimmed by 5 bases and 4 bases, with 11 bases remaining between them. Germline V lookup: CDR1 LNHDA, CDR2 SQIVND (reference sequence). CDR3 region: CASSPRGNNEKLFF. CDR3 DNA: TGTGCCAGTAGTCCCCGAGGGAATAATGAAAAACTGTTTTTT.

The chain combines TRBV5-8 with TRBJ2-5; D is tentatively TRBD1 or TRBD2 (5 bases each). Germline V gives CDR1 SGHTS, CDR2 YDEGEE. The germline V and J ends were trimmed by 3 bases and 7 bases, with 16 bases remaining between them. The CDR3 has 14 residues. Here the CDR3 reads CASSSNGAAATQYF. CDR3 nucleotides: TGTGCCAGCAGCTCGAACGGGGCGGCGGCGACCCAGTACTTC. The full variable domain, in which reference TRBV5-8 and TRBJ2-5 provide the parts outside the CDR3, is EAGVTQSPTHLIKTRGQQATLRCSPISGHTSVYWYQQALGLGLQFLLWYDEGEERNRGNFPPRFSGRQFPNYSSELNVNALELEDSALYLCASSSNGAAATQYFGPGTRLLVL.

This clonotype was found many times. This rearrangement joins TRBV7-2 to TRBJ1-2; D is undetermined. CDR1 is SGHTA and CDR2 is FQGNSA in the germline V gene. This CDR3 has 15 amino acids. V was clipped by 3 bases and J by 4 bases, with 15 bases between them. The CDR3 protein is CASSLDHSPSYGYTF. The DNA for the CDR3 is TGTGCCAGCAGCTTGGACCACAGCCCGTCCTATGGCTACACCTTC.

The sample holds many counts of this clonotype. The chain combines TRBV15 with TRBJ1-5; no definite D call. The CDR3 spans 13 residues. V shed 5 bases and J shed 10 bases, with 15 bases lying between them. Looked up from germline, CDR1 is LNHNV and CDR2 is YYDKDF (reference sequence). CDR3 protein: CATSGQSVGPQHF. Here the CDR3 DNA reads TGTGCCACCAGCGGGCAGAGCGTCGGTCCCCAGCATTTT.

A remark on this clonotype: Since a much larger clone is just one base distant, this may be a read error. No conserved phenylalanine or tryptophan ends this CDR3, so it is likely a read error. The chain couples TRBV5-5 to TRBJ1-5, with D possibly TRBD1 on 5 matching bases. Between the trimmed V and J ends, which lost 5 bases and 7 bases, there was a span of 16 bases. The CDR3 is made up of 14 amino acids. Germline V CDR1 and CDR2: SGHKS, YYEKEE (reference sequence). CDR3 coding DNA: TGTGCCAGCAGTTGGGACCTGCCATCGCAGCCCCAGCATTCT. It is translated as CASSWDLPSQPQHS.

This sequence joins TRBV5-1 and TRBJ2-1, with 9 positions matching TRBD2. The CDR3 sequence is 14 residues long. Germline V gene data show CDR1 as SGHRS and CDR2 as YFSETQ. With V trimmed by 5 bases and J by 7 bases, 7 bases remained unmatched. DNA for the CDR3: TGCGCCAGCAGGTTAGCGGGGGCAGGGAATGAGCAGTTCTTC. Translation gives CASRLAGAGNEQFF. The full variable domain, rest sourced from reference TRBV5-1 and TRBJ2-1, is KAGVTQTPRYLIKTRGQQVTLSCSPISGHRSVSWYQQTPGQGLQFLFEYFSETQRNKGNFPGRFSGRQFSNSRSEMNVSTLELGDSALYLCASRLAGAGNEQFFGPGTRLTVL.

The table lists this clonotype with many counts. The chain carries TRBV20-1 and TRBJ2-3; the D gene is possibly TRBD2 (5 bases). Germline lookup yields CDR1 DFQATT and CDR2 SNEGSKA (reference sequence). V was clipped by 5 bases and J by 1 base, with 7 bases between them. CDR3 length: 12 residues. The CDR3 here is CSAGGRTDTQYF. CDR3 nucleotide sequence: TGCAGTGCTGGCGGGCGCACAGATACGCAGTATTTT.

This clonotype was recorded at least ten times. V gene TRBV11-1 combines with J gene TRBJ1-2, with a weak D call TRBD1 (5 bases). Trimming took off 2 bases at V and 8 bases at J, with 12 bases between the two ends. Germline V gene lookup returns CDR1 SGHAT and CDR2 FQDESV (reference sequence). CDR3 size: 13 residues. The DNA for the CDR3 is TGTGCCAGCAGCTTAACCAGGGTAGACGGCTACACCTTC. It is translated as CASSLTRVDGYTF.

The CDR3 reads CASSSRHAKAFF. The CDR3 nucleotides read TGTGCCAGCAGCAGCAGGCATGCGAAAGCTTTCTTT. The chain combines TRBV11-2 with TRBJ1-1; D not certain. Trimming removed 5 bases from V and 9 bases from J, with 13 bases in between. CDR1 and CDR2 from the germline V gene are SGHAT and FQNNGV. This CDR3 spans 12 amino acids.

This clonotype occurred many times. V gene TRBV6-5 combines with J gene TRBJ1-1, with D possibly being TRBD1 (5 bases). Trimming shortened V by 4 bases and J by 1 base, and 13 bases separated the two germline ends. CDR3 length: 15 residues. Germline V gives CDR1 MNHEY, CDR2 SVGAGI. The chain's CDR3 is CASSFARQSNTEAFF. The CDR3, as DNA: TGTGCCAGCAGTTTCGCCAGACAGTCGAACACTGAAGCTTTCTTT.

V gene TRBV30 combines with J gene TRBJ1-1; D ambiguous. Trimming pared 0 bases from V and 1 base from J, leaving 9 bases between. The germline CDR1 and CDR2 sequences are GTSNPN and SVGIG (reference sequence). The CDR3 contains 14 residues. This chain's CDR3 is CAWSVYVGNTEAFF. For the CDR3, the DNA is TGTGCCTGGAGTGTTTATGTGGGGAACACTGAAGCTTTCTTT.

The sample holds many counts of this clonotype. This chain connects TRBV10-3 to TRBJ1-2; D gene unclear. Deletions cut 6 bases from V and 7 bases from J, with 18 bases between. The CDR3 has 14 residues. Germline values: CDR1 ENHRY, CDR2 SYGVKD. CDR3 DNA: TGTGCCATCAGCCGGACGTATACTATGGTTGGCTACACCTTC. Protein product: CAISRTYTMVGYTF.